These 28 T cell receptor beta chains originate from one sample sequenced in a study of blood T cells in healthy people across ages. Combining a sample-barcoded 5' primer with a J-beta primer mix, a second PCR ran for roughly 7 to 12 cycles. TCRdb re-derived calls from the 5' RACE reads in MiXCR, one entry per CDR3 protein. Among 1.5 million to 2 million distinct CDR3 sequences listed, 28% were seen once. Sample: blood. The source of these receptors is a woman aged 25 to 39 in good health.

This clonotype was observed a handful of times. The chain uses TRBV6-5 and TRBJ2-4; D is perhaps TRBD2 (6 bases). There are 16 residues in the CDR3. The V end lost 0 bases, the J end lost 13 bases, and 22 bases lay between the germline ends. CDR1 MNHEY and CDR2 SVGAGI come from the germline V gene. CDR3 residues: CASSYSGGGGYNEQYF. The CDR3 DNA reads TGTGCCAGCAGTTACTCTGGGGGAGGTGGCTACAATGAGCAGTACTTC.

This clonotype was seen at least ten times. J is TRBJ1-2 and V is TRBV20-1; D not certain. V was shortened by 2 bases and J by 4 bases, with 2 bases between the two germline ends. The CDR3 spans 10 residues. The germline CDR1 and CDR2 sequences are DFQATT and SNEGSKA (reference sequence). The chain's CDR3 is CSARPYGYTF. Written as DNA, the CDR3 is TGCAGTGCTAGACCCTATGGCTACACCTTC.

The V gene is TRBV5-1, the J gene TRBJ2-3, with D perhaps assigned TRBD1 or TRBD2 (6 bases each). The V end lost 4 bases, the J end lost 2 bases, and 17 bases lay between the germline ends. The V gene's germline CDR1 is SGHRS and CDR2 YFSETQ. The CDR3 consists of 16 residues. As DNA, the CDR3 is TGCGCCAGCAGCCTCCCAGGAGGGGGGTCCACAGATACGCAGTATTTT. This translates into CASSLPGGGSTDTQYF.

A few counts support this clonotype. V gene TRBV9 combines with J gene TRBJ2-1; possible D gene TRBD1, 6 bases. Per the germline V gene, CDR1 is SGDLS and CDR2 is YYNGEE. The germline V and J ends were trimmed by 7 bases and 0 bases, with 14 bases remaining between them. The CDR3 length is 15 residues. DNA for the CDR3: TGTGCCAGCTCTGGGGGACAAAGCTCCTACAATGAGCAGTTCTTC. Residues: CASSGGQSSYNEQFF.

This clonotype was seen ten or more times. CDR3 region: CAWSPTTGVHEQYF. Written as DNA, the CDR3 is TGTGCCTGGAGTCCTACAACAGGCGTGCACGAGCAGTACTTC. The chain recombines TRBV30 with TRBJ2-7; tentative D call: TRBD1 (5 bases). V dropped 2 bases and J dropped 5 bases, with 16 bases sitting between them. The CDR3 loop spans 14 amino acids. Germline CDR1 and CDR2: GTSNPN and SVGIG (reference sequence).

The sample holds many counts of this clonotype. The chain uses TRBV30 and TRBJ2-7; D is uncertain. Germline loops: CDR1 GTSNPN, CDR2 SVGIG (reference sequence). Deletions cut 3 bases from V and 3 bases from J, with 9 bases between. This CDR3 is 12 amino acids long. CDR3: CAWRHDVYEQYF. CDR3 in DNA: TGTGCCTGGAGACATGATGTCTACGAGCAGTACTTC.

The chain recombines TRBV7-9 with TRBJ2-7; D call uncertain. Trimming removed 3 bases at V and 3 bases at J, with 9 bases between. CDR1 is SEHNR, CDR2 FQNEAQ, per germline (reference sequence). The CDR3 runs 13 residues. CDR3 DNA: TGTGCCAGCAGCTTTAGTTTTGTCTACGAGCAGTACTTC. Translated: CASSFSFVYEQYF.

The chain links TRBV27 to TRBJ2-3; TRBD2 aligns across 7 bases. J lost 3 bases, V lost 3 bases, and 12 bases had no gene match. This CDR3 region has 17 residues. Germline V gives CDR1 MNHEY, CDR2 SMNVEV (reference sequence). This CDR3 is CASSLIPGRGGTDTQYF. The CDR3 DNA reads TGTGCCAGCAGTTTGATCCCTGGGAGGGGAGGAACAGATACGCAGTATTTT.

This clonotype has only a few counts. This rearrangement joins TRBV14 to TRBJ2-7, with 12 nucleotides matching TRBD2. Germline CDR1 and CDR2: SGHDN and FVKESK. Germline trimming cut 1 base from V and 2 bases from J; bases unmatched to any gene: 3. The CDR3 is made up of 16 amino acids. CDR3 DNA sequence: TGTGCCAGCAGCCAAGCCCGACTAGCGGGGGCCTACGAGCAGTACTTC. Translation gives CASSQARLAGAYEQYF.

This clonotype has ten or more counts. V usage is TRBV20-1 and J usage is TRBJ1-2; 8 positions match TRBD1. The CDR3 consists of 14 residues. Trimming cost V 3 bases and J 2 bases; bases outside gene matches: 5. Germline V gene data show CDR1 as DFQATT and CDR2 as SNEGSKA (reference sequence). The CDR3 is CSARFTGGNYGYTF. Here the CDR3 DNA reads TGCAGTGCTAGGTTCACAGGGGGGAACTATGGCTACACCTTC.

The table lists this clonotype with a few counts. The chain links TRBV15 to TRBJ2-1; weak D call: TRBD1 (5 bases). CDR1 and CDR2 from the germline V gene are LNHNV and YYDKDF (reference sequence). V shed 3 bases and J shed 0 bases, with 9 bases lying between them. There are 15 residues in the CDR3. In nucleotides, the CDR3 is TGTGCCACCAGCAGTAGGGGTGGCTCCTACAATGAGCAGTTCTTC. It encodes CATSSRGGSYNEQFF. Filled out from reference TRBV15 and TRBJ2-1, the complete variable domain reads DAMVIQNPRYQVTQFGKPVTLSCSQTLNHNVMYWYQQKSSQAPKLLFHYYDKDFNNEADTPDNFQSRRPNTSFCFLDIRSPGLGDTAMYLCATSSRGGSYNEQFFGPGTRLTVL.

This clonotype has only a few counts. The V and J genes are TRBV20-1 and TRBJ2-1; weak D call: TRBD1 (5 bases). The CDR3 has 13 residues. Per the germline V gene, CDR1 is DFQATT and CDR2 is SNEGSKA (reference sequence). CDR3 region: CSGTGHPSNEQFF. CDR3 nucleotide sequence: TGCAGCGGAACCGGACACCCCTCCAATGAGCAGTTCTTC.

This clonotype was seen a handful of times. This chain joins TRBV9 and TRBJ1-2, with D perhaps TRBD1 (5 bases). Trimming removed 7 bases at V and 6 bases at J, with 13 bases between. The germline gives CDR1 SGDLS, CDR2 YYNGEE. This CDR3 is built from 12 residues. As DNA, the CDR3 is TGTGCCAGCGCCCGGGACGGAGATGGCTACACCTTC. It specifies CASARDGDGYTF. Full variable domain (missing parts from reference TRBV9 and TRBJ1-2): DSGVTQTPKHLITATGQRVTLRCSPRSGDLSVYWYQQSLDQGLQFLIQYYNGEERAKGNILERFSAQQFPDLHSELNLSSLELGDSALYFCASARDGDGYTFGSGTRLTVV.

The chain carries TRBV4-3 and TRBJ2-5, with D perhaps matching TRBD2 (5 bases). CDR1 LGHNA and CDR2 YSLEER come from the germline V gene. Trimming stripped 0 bases from V and 11 bases from J, with 13 bases between. This CDR3 has 13 amino acids. CDR3 DNA: TGCGCCAGCAGCCAAGATAACGAGGGCCTGCAGTACTTC. Amino acids: CASSQDNEGLQYF.

This chain uses TRBV28 with TRBJ2-5; D is possibly TRBD1 (6 bases). Trimming removed 3 bases at V and 4 bases at J, with 18 bases between. The CDR3 contains 16 residues. Germline V lookup: CDR1 MDHEN, CDR2 SYDVKM. The CDR3 nucleotides read TGTGCCAGCAGTTTCAGAAGCACAGGGTGGTCAGAGACCCAGTACTTC. Its translation: CASSFRSTGWSETQYF.

This clonotype showed up many times. The CDR3: CASHSSSYNEQFF. CDR3 nucleotides: TGCGCCAGCCATTCGAGCTCCTACAATGAGCAGTTCTTC. V usage is TRBV5-1 and J usage is TRBJ2-1; D gene ambiguous. Trimming cost V 7 bases and J 0 bases, with 8 bases left between them. The length of the CDR3 is 13 residues. The germline CDR1 and CDR2 sequences are SGHRS and YFSETQ.

This clonotype occurred a few times. The chain employs TRBV15 and TRBJ2-7, with unresolved D. V dropped 3 bases and J dropped 0 bases, with 9 bases sitting between them. Looked up from germline, CDR1 is LNHNV and CDR2 is YYDKDF (reference sequence). This CDR3 has 14 residues. CDR3 coding DNA: TGTGCCACCAGCAGGGATGAAGACTCCTACGAGCAGTACTTC. Protein product: CATSRDEDSYEQYF.

In DNA form, the CDR3 reads TGTGCCAGCAGCGAGGCTAGCGGAGGGGATGAGCAGTTCTTC. It codes for CASSEASGGDEQFF. The chain combines TRBV9 with TRBJ2-1; 7 bases map to TRBD2. Germline lookup yields CDR1 SGDLS and CDR2 YYNGEE. V lost 3 bases to trimming and J lost 8 bases; unmatched junction nucleotides: 8. The CDR3 has 14 residues. The full variable domain, rest sourced from reference TRBV9 and TRBJ2-1, is DSGVTQTPKHLITATGQRVTLRCSPRSGDLSVYWYQQSLDQGLQFLIQYYNGEERAKGNILERFSAQQFPDLHSELNLSSLELGDSALYFCASSEASGGDEQFFGPGTRLTVL.

There are a few counts of this clonotype. The chain recombines TRBV18 with TRBJ2-1; 14 nucleotides line up with TRBD2. Germline CDR1 is KGHSH and CDR2 is LQKENI. This CDR3 is 21 amino acids long. V shed 0 bases, J shed 6 bases, and the junction held 16 bases outside the gene matches. CDR3 nucleotides: TGTGCCAGCTCACCACCTGGGACGCCGGGACTAGCGGGAGTGTCGAGCAATGAGCAGTTCTTC. Translated, it gives CASSPPGTPGLAGVSSNEQFF. The variable domain in full, with the rest retrieved from reference TRBV18 and TRBJ2-1, is NAGVMQNPRHLVRRRGQEARLRCSPMKGHSHVYWYRQLPEEGLKFMVYLQKENIIDESGMPKERFSAEFPKEGPSILRIQQVVRGDSAAYFCASSPPGTPGLAGVSSNEQFFGPGTRLTVL.

This clonotype has only a few counts. The V call is TRBV4-1, the J call TRBJ2-3; 9 nucleotides agree with TRBD1. Unmatched junction bases numbered 12, after V lost 3 bases and J lost 8 bases. Germline loops: CDR1 MGHRA, CDR2 YSYEKL. The CDR3 spans 16 residues. The DNA of the CDR3 is TGCGCCAGCAGCCAGGAGACAGGGGGAGGGTTGGGTACGCAGTATTTT. Translated, it gives CASSQETGGGLGTQYF.

The chain carries TRBV20-1 and TRBJ1-2, with 7 bases lining up with TRBD1. CDR3 length: 13 residues. The junction had 7 bases not matched to a gene; V was cut back by 1 base and J by 8 bases. CDR1 is DFQATT and CDR2 is SNEGSKA in the germline V gene (reference sequence). As DNA, the CDR3 is TGCAGTGCTAGAGGCCCGGGACAGCTGGGCTACACCTTC. Translating it yields CSARGPGQLGYTF.

J is TRBJ1-5 and V is TRBV6-6, with D perhaps TRBD1 (5 bases). CDR3 size: 13 residues. The germline V gene has CDR1 MNHNY and CDR2 SVGAGI (reference sequence). Deletions cut 5 bases from V and 8 bases from J, with 13 bases between. The CDR3 sequence: CASSEGPSKPQHF. CDR3 sequence (DNA): TGTGCCAGCAGTGAGGGGCCGAGCAAGCCCCAGCATTTT.

This chain connects TRBV25-1 to TRBJ2-1; 8 bases fit TRBD2. The germline V gene encodes CDR1 MGHDK and CDR2 SYGVNS. The V gene end was trimmed by 8 bases and the J gene end by 4 bases; junction bases not matched to a gene: 10. This CDR3 spans 15 amino acids. The CDR3 sequence is CASVGPGGVYNEQFF. In nucleotides, the CDR3 is TGTGCCAGCGTTGGACCGGGGGGGGTATACAATGAGCAGTTCTTC.

This sequence joins TRBV11-2 and TRBJ2-3; the D is unclear. CDR3 length: 19 residues. The germline V and J ends were trimmed by 5 bases and 7 bases, with 31 bases remaining between them. CDR1 and CDR2 from the germline V gene are SGHAT and FQNNGV. CDR3 loop: CASSPRPHLYLVAPHTQYF. For the CDR3, the DNA is TGTGCCAGCAGCCCCCGACCTCACCTCTATCTGGTCGCACCGCATACGCAGTATTTT.

In this sample, this clonotype turned up once. CDR3 amino acids: CASSLRPPAGDTQYF. The CDR3 region has the DNA TGTGCCAGCAGCTTAAGGCCACCGGCGGGAGATACGCAGTATTTT. The chain has TRBV7-2 and TRBJ2-3; D may be TRBD2 (5 bases). V was clipped by 2 bases and J by 5 bases, with 14 bases between them. The CDR3 is 15 residues long. Germline CDR1 is SGHTA and CDR2 is FQGNSA. Together with reference TRBV7-2 and TRBJ2-3, the CDR3 gives the full variable domain: GAGVSQSPSNKVTEKGKDVELRCDPISGHTALYWYRQSLGQGLEFLIYFQGNSAPDKSGLPSDRFSAERTGGSVSTLTIQRTQQEDSAVYLCASSLRPPAGDTQYFGPGTRLTVL.

This clonotype was detected many times. The gene calls are TRBV20-1 and TRBJ2-7, with 12 nucleotides matching TRBD2. Trimming cost V 2 bases and J 2 bases; bases outside gene matches: 4. Germline values: CDR1 DFQATT, CDR2 SNEGSKA (reference sequence). The CDR3 has 15 residues. DNA of the CDR3: TGCAGTGCTAGACCCGGACTAGCGGGGACCTACGAGCAGTACTTC. It codes for CSARPGLAGTYEQYF.

This clonotype was found many times. The V and J genes are TRBV20-1 and TRBJ1-2; D may be TRBD1 (5 bases). This CDR3 spans 14 amino acids. CDR1 and CDR2 from the germline V gene are DFQATT and SNEGSKA (reference sequence). The CDR3 DNA follows: TGCAGCGCAACCTTCACCCGGGGGAACTATGGCTACACCTTC. Amino acids: CSATFTRGNYGYTF.

The J gene is TRBJ2-7, the V gene TRBV6-6; possibly TRBD2 for D (7 bases). Per the germline V gene, CDR1 is MNHNY and CDR2 is SVGAGI (reference sequence). Trimming took off 4 bases at V and 0 bases at J, with 16 bases between the two ends. The CDR3 length is 16 residues. CDR3 loop: CASSSLGRGASYEQYF. The CDR3 DNA reads TGTGCCAGCAGTTCCCTGGGACGGGGGGCCTCCTACGAGCAGTACTTC.